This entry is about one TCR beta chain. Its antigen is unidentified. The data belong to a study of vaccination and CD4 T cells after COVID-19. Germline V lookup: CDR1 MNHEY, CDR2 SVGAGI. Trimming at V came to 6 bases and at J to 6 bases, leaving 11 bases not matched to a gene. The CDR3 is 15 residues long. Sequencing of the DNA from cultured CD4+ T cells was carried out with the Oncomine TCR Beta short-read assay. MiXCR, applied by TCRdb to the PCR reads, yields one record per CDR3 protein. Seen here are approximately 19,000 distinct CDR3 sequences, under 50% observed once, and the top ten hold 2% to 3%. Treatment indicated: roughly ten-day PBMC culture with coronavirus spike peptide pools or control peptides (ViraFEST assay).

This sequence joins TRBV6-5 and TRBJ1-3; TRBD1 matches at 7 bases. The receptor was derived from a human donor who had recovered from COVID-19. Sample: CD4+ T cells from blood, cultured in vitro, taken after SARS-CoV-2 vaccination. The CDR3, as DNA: TGTGCCAGCAGGTACACCTCAGGGGGAGAAAACACCATATATTTT. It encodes CASRYTSGGENTIYF.